This entry concerns a single T cell receptor beta chain. Per the authors' pipeline: Nucleated cell number was recorded as an estimate derived from reference gene primer amplification. Assay: immunoSEQ multiplex PCR; the TCRdb copy retains only in-frame clones and omits some. V and J calls and clone size are those listed in that table; D and trimming were worked out from the DNA. Among approximately 110,000 clones listed, around 91% were seen once. The CDR3 is made up of 17 amino acids. Germline CDR1 LGHNT, CDR2 FRNRAP. The V gene end was trimmed by 3 bases and the J gene end by 0 bases; junction bases not matched to a gene: 6. This sample stems from a study of blood T cell repertoires in COVID-19. Study overall: Sources were T cells, B-cell-depleted T cells, or PBMCs; the material itself was cDNA or gDNA.

Sequenced: peripheral blood. This clonotype was obtained from a woman of 80 years or more with acute or convalescent COVID-19. The rearrangement links TRBV12-5 to TRBJ2-1; the match to TRBD2 covers 9 bases. The CDR3 reads CASGFATSGSSYNEQFF. CDR3 in DNA: TGTGCTAGTGGTTTTGCGACTAGCGGAAGCTCCTACAATGAGCAGTTCTTC.